The text below deals with one T cell receptor beta chain. The junction does not match germline at one end; this may be a read error. The entry originates in a study of cytomegalovirus exposure and HLA in healthy donors. Vbeta (60) and Jbeta (13) primers were used in the PCR. The assay was immunoSEQ multiplex PCR, and TCRdb's table has in-frame clones only and misses some. This sample has some 190,000 clones, with over 80% found just once. CDR3 length: 16 amino acids. Germline V lookup: CDR1 SEHNR, CDR2 FQNEAQ (reference sequence). This rearrangement joins TRBV7-9 to TRBJ2-5; the D call may be TRBD1 or TRBD2 (5 bases each). The sequence derives from a young man in good health and CMV-seronegative. The specimen was PBMCs. In DNA, the CDR3 is TGTTCCAGCAGCTTAGCGAGAACAGGAAATAGGGAGACCCAGTACTTC. Encoded protein: CSSSLARTGNRETQYF.